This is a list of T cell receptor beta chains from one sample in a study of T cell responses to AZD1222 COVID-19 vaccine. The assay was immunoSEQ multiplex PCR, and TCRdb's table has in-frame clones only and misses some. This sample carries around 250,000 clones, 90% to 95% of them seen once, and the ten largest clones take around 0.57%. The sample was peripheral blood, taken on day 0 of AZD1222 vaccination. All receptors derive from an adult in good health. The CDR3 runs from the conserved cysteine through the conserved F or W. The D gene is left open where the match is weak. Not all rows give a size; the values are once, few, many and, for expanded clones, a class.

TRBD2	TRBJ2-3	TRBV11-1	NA	TGTGCCAGCAGCACCCGACTAGCGGGGAGCACAGATACGCAGTATTTT	CASSTRLAGSTDTQYF
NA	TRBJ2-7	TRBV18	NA	TGTGCCAGCTCACCATTAGGAGACAAGGAATGGCAGTACTTC	CASSPLGDKEWQYF
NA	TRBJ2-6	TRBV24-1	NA	TGTGCCACGCGAGCCTCTGGGGCCAACGTCCTGACTTTC	CATRASGANVLTF
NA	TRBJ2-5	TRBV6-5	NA	TGTGCCAGCAGTTTTCTCCTCCCCCCACAAGAGACCCAGTACTTC	CASSFLLPPQETQYF
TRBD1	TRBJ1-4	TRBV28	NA	TGTGCCAGCAGTCCCTCGCGACAGGGAGTAGGGGAAAAACTGTTTTTT	CASSPSRQGVGEKLFF
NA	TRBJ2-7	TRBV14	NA	TGTGCCAGCAGCCGGGGGGGGCTACTAAACGAGCAGTACTTC	CASSRGGLLNEQYF
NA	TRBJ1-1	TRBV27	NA	TGTGCCAGCAGTTTGGGCAGGGGCACTGAAGCTTTCTTT	CASSLGRGTEAFF
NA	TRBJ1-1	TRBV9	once	TGTGCCAGCAGCTCGGGAGGCACTGAAGCTTTCTTT	CASSSGGTEAFF
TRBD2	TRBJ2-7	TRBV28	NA	TGTGCCAGCAGTTCCTTTAGCGGGGGGGCAGGGGAGCAGTACTTC	CASSSFSGGAGEQYF
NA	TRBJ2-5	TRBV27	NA	TGTGCCAGCAGTCCGACCCGGACCCAGTACTTC	CASSPTRTQYF
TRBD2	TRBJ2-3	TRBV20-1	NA	TGCAGTGCTAGTAATCTAGCGGGGGACCTTGATGCAGATACGCAGTATTTT	CSASNLAGDLDADTQYF
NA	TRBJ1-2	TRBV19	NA	TGTGCCAGTAGTGTCGGATATGGCTACACCTTC	CASSVGYGYTF
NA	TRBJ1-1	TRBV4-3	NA	TGCGCCAGCAGCCAAGATTGGGGCGGCACTGAAGCTTTCTTT	CASSQDWGGTEAFF
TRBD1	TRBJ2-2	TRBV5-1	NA	TGCGCCAGCAGCTTGGGCGACAGGGGTGGCACCGGGGAGCTGTTTTTT	CASSLGDRGGTGELFF
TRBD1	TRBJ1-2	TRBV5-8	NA	TGTGCCAGCAGCAAGGTCCGACAGGGGAACTATGGCTACACCTTC	CASSKVRQGNYGYTF
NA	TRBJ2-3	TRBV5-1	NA	TGCGCCAGCAGCTTGGGTCAGACAGATACGCAGTATTTT	CASSLGQTDTQYF
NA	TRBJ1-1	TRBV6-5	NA	TGTGCCAGCAGTTACTCGGGACACCTTGAAGCTTTCTTT	CASSYSGHLEAFF
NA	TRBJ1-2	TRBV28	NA	TGTGCCAGCACCTTTGGCAGGGGTACGGCCTATGGCTACACCTTC	CASTFGRGTAYGYTF
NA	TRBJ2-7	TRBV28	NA	TGTGCCATCCGGGACACAACCTACGAGCAGTACTTC	CAIRDTTYEQYF
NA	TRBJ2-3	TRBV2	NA	TGTGCCAGCACGATCCTAGCCACAGATACGCAGTATTTT	CASTILATDTQYF
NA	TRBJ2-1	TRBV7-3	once	TGTGCCCCCATTGTACTTGAGCAGTTCTTC	CAPIVLEQFF
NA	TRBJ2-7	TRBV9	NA	TGTGCCAGCAGCGCCCACCGAGGCCCCGGGACCTACGAGCAGTACTTC	CASSAHRGPGTYEQYF
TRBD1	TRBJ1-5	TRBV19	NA	TGTGCCAGTAGTATGAGGGGGCTACAGCCCCAGCATTTT	CASSMRGLQPQHF
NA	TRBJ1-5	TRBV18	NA	TGTGCCAGCTCGGAGGGACCTAATCAGCCCCAGCATTTT	CASSEGPNQPQHF
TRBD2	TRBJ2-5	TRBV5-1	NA	TGCGCCAGCAGCTTCGGGGGGTCAGAGACCCAGTACTTC	CASSFGGSETQYF
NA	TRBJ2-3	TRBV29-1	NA	TGCAGCGTTGGGATGGGACAACCCACAGATACGCAGTATTTT	CSVGMGQPTDTQYF
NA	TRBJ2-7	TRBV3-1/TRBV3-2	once	TGTGCCAGCAGCCAACCGCCCGAGCAGTACTTC	CASSQPPEQYF
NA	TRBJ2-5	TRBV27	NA	TGTGCCAGCAGTAAAAGGGGGGCGGAGACCCAGTACTTC	CASSKRGAETQYF
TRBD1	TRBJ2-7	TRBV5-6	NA	TGTGCCAGCAGCTTGGGGGACAGGGCAGGAGAGCAGTACTTC	CASSLGDRAGEQYF
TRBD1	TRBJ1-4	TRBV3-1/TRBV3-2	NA	TGTGCCAGCAGCCAAGAAGGGGGCGCGAGAGAAAAACTGTTTTTT	CASSQEGGAREKLFF
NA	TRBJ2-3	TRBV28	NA	TGTGCCAGCAGCCCCGGGACCACCGCGGAGGATACGCAGTATTTT	CASSPGTTAEDTQYF
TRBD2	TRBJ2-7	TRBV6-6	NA	TGTGCCAGCAGTTCCACGACTAGCCCCGAGCAGTACTTC	CASSSTTSPEQYF
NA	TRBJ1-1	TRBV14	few	TGTGCCAGCAGCCCCCATGCTGGTCCAAACACTGAAGCTTTCTTT	CASSPHAGPNTEAFF
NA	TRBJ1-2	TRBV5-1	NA	TGCGCCAGCAGCTTGGGGGCAGGGGACTATGGCTACACCTTC	CASSLGAGDYGYTF
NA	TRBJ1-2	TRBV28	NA	TGTGCCAGCAGTTTTAGGTTTCGTGGGTTCTCCGGCTACACCTTC	CASSFRFRGFSGYTF
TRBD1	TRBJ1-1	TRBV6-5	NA	TGTGCCAGCAGTTACTCCAGGGGGCGAGGTGAAGCCTTCTTT	CASSYSRGRGEAFF
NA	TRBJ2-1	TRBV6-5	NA	TGTGCCAGCACGGGACCCTACTACAATGAGCAGTTCTTC	CASTGPYYNEQFF
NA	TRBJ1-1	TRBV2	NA	TGTGCCAGCTCACCCCAGTCGGACACTGAAGCTTTCTTT	CASSPQSDTEAFF
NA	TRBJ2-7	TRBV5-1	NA	TGCGCCAGCAGAAGAGGGGCGTACGAGCAGTACTTC	CASRRGAYEQYF
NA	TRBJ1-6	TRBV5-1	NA	TGCGCCAGCAGCTTGGCAGGGGACAATTCACCCCTCCACTTT	CASSLAGDNSPLHF
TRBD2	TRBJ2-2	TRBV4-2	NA	TGTGCCAGCGGCAGACTAGCGGGAGACCCTAGGGGCGGGGAGCTGTTTTTT	CASGRLAGDPRGGELFF
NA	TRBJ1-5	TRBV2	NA	TGTGCCAGCAGTGAACCACTTCTCGGGCGCAGGGAATACGGTCAGCCCCAGCATTTT	CASSEPLLGRREYGQPQHF
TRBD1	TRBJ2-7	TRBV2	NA	TGTGCCAGCAGTAAGACAGGGGCCTCCTACGAGCAGTACTTC	CASSKTGASYEQYF
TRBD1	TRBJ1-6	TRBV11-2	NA	TGTGCCAGCAGCTCATCTTCCAGGGGGGCGAACTCACCCCTCCACTTT	CASSSSSRGANSPLHF